Below are 3 T cell receptor beta chains sequenced from a single sample in a study of T cells in tuberculosis. Profiled with immunoSEQ multiplex PCR; TCRdb holds only in-frame clones, not every one. This sample has 25,000 to 40,000 clones, with approximately 90% found just once. The sequenced sample was PBMCs. Receptor source: a donor between 10 and 35 years old with latent tuberculosis or without tuberculosis infection. Some clones in this sample may be carry-over from other donors' samples.

V is TRBV13 and J is TRBJ2-2; a possible D gene is TRBD2 (5 bases). The CDR3 runs to 13 residues. V was trimmed by 1 base and J by 6 bases, leaving 6 bases between them. CDR1 PRHDT and CDR2 FYEKMQ come from the germline V gene (reference sequence). The CDR3 DNA follows: TGTGCCAGCAGCTTAGCGAGGGCCGGGGAGCTGTTTTTT. This codes for CASSLARAGELFF. The entire variable domain, with the rest obtained from reference TRBV13 and TRBJ2-2, is as follows: AAGVIQSPRHLIKEKRETATLKCYPIPRHDTVYWYQQGPGQDPQFLISFYEKMQSDKGSIPDRFSAQQFSDYHSELNMSSLELGDSALYFCASSLARAGELFFGEGSRLTVL.

This clone occurred once. The chain uses TRBV7-2 and TRBJ2-7, with TRBD2 identical over 11 bases. The germline gives CDR1 SGHTA, CDR2 FQGNSA. The V gene end was trimmed by 5 bases and the J gene end by 4 bases; junction bases not matched to a gene: 16. This CDR3 spans 18 amino acids. The CDR3 spells CASSPRAFTGLADYEQYF. The DNA for the CDR3 is TGTGCCAGCAGCCCCCGAGCCTTTACGGGACTAGCGGATTACGAGCAGTACTTC.

The chain combines TRBV6-5 with TRBJ1-1; D might be TRBD1 (5 bases). Germline CDR1 is MNHEY and CDR2 is SVGAGI. With 10 bases removed from V and 0 bases from J, the gap between germline ends came to 15 bases. The CDR3 length is 14 residues. The CDR3 loop reads CAIQGQGMNTEAFF. The CDR3 nucleotides are TGTGCCATCCAGGGTCAGGGAATGAACACTGAAGCTTTCTTT.